This TCR beta chain comes out of a study of T cell responses to AZD1222 COVID-19 vaccine. Study-wide background: It was second doses at about 4 or about 12 weeks that were pooled.

Some clones are missing from TCRdb's copy, which holds only in-frame ones; the method was immunoSEQ multiplex PCR. The table lists 150,000 to 200,000 clones, 90% to 95% of them singletons, with roughly 0.9% in the top ten. Trimming took 2 bases from V and 7 from J, leaving 14 bases between them. Germline values: CDR1 MNHNY, CDR2 SVGAGI (reference sequence). CDR3 size: 15 residues. This clone was observed once. The sequence came from an adult in good health. The genes are TRBV6-6 and TRBJ1-4; the D is unclear. The sequencing here drew on peripheral blood, taken on day 0 of AZD1222 vaccination. In DNA, the CDR3 is TGTGCCAGCAGTTACGGAGGGCCAATAGGTGAAAAACTGTTTTTT. As protein: CASSYGGPIGEKLFF.